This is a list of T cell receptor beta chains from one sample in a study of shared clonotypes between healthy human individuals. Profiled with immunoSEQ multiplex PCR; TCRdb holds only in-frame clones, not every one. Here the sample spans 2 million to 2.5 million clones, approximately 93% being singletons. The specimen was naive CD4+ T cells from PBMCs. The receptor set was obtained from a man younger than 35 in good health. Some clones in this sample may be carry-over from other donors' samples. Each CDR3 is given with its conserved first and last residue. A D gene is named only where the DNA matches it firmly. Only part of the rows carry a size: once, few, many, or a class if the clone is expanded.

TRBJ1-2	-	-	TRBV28	TGTGCCAGCACCTCCCCCGGGGCAGGCCCCTATGGCTACACCTTC	CASTSPGAGPYGYTF
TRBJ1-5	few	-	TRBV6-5	TGTGCCAGCAGCCCAATCGCGGCCCAGCCCCAGCATTTT	CASSPIAAQPQHF
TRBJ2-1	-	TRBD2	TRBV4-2	TGTGCCAGCAGCCAAATTGACGTCGGACTAGCGGGAGGCGGCTCCTACAATGAGCAGTTCTTC	CASSQIDVGLAGGGSYNEQFF
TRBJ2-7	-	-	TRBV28	TGTGCCAGCAGACCCCCCCTGGAGGCCCACGAGCAGTACTTC	CASRPPLEAHEQYF
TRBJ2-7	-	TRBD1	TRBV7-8	TGTGCCAGCAGTAGGGGAACAGGGGATTTTAATGACGAGCAGTACTTC	CASSRGTGDFNDEQYF
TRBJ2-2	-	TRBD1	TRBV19	TGTGCCAGTAGATCGACAGGGGGAGACGGGGAGCTGTTTTTT	CASRSTGGDGELFF
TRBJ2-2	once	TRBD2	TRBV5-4	TGTGCCAGCAGCCCCGCGGGACTAGCTTCAAACACCGGGGAGCTGTTTTTT	CASSPAGLASNTGELFF
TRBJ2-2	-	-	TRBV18	TGTGCCAGCTCACCCGGGACCACCACCGGGGAGCTGTTTTTT	CASSPGTTTGELFF
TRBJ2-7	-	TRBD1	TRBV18	TGTGCCAGCTCACCCTGGACAGGAGGCCCCGGGTCCTACGAGCAGTACTTC	CASSPWTGGPGSYEQYF
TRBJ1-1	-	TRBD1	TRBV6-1	TGTGCCAGCAGTGTCAAACAGGGGTGGACTGAAGCTTTCTTT	CASSVKQGWTEAFF